This T cell receptor (beta chain) comes out of a study of blood T cell repertoires in COVID-19. Trimming pared 6 bases from V and 4 bases from J, leaving 12 bases between. The CDR3 is 13 residues long. The germline V gene encodes CDR1 KGHSH and CDR2 LQKENI. This clone was seen only once. Per the original data handling: The authors estimated nucleated cell counts from reference gene primer amplification. The table came from immunoSEQ multiplex PCR; TCRdb's copy has only in-frame clones and leaves some out. That table furnishes V, J and clone size, whereas the DNA furnished D and trimming. The table shows hundreds of thousands of clones, with around nine tenths occurring only once.

This TCR came from a woman aged 18-29 years who had been exposed to COVID-19. Specimen: PBMCs or T cells enriched from blood (not recorded which). The chain recombines TRBV18 with TRBJ1-2; tentative D call: TRBD1 (5 bases). The CDR3 sequence: CASSQGETYGYTF. CDR3 bases: TGTGCCAGCTCCCAAGGGGAAACCTATGGCTACACCTTC.